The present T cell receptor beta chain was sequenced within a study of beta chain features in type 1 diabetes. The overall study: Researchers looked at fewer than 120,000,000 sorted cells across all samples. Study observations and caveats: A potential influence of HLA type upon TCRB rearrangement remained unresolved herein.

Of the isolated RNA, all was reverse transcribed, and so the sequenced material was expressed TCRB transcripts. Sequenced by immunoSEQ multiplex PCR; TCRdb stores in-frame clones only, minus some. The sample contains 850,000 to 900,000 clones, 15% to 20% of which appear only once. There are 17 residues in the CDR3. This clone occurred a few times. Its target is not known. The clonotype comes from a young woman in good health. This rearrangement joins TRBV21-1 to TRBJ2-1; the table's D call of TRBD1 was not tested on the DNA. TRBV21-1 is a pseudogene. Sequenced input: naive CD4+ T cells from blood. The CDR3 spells CASSKTHPGQVFVEQFF. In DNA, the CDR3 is TGTGCCAGCAGCAAAACCCACCCGGGACAGGTTTTCGTTGAGCAGTTCTTC.